The next 19 T cell receptor beta chains were all read from a single sample in a study of beta chain features in type 1 diabetes. The investigators reverse transcribed all of the isolated RNA, so they sequenced expressed TCRB transcripts. Assay: immunoSEQ multiplex PCR; the TCRdb copy retains only in-frame clones and omits some. Of fewer than 350,000 clones detected, under 8.5% appear once; the ten largest clones hold roughly 1%. The sequencing input was central memory CD4+ T cells from blood. These receptors came from a woman younger than 30 in good health.

The V gene is TRBV7-8, the J gene TRBJ2-7, with a weak D call TRBD1 (6 bases). Trimming shortened V by 1 base and J by 9 bases, and 16 bases separated the two germline ends. CDR3 length: 14 amino acids. CDR1 and CDR2 (germline): SGHVS, FQNEAQ. The CDR3 is CASSLGDISSGQYV. For the CDR3, the DNA is TGTGCCAGCAGCTTAGGGGACATCTCCAGCGGGCAGTACGTC.

This clone was seen a handful of times. The V gene is TRBV5-6, the J gene TRBJ2-7; the D call may be TRBD1 or TRBD2 (5 bases each). The CDR3 sequence is 16 residues long. Trimming left V 3 bases short and J 1 base short, with 17 bases between. The V gene's germline CDR1 is SGHDT and CDR2 YYEEEE. The CDR3 is CASSSSGTGMSYEQYF. CDR3 DNA sequence: TGTGCCAGCAGCTCATCCGGGACGGGGATGTCCTACGAGCAGTACTTC.

This clone was found a few times. The chain combines TRBV7-9 with TRBJ2-3; D perhaps matches TRBD2 (5 bases). Germline V gene sequence: CDR1 SEHNR, CDR2 FQNEAQ (reference sequence). The CDR3 covers 16 residues. V was shortened by 5 bases and J by 11 bases, with 26 bases between the two germline ends. The CDR3 here is CASSLRTELLGDGQYF. The CDR3 coding sequence is TGTGCCAGCAGCCTCCGGACGGAACTTTTGGGAGATGGGCAGTATTTT.

This chain's CDR3 is CASSVVVGRNNEQFF. CDR3 DNA: TGTGCCAGCAGCGTAGTGGTCGGGAGGAACAATGAGCAGTTCTTC. The gene calls are TRBV9 and TRBJ2-1, with 7 bases that match TRBD2. CDR1 and CDR2 (germline): SGDLS, YYNGEE. Trimming removed 0 bases from V and 5 bases from J; junction bases left unmatched: 5. The length of the CDR3 is 15 residues.

This clone was seen many times. This chain connects TRBV29-1 to TRBJ1-4; D unclear. The V end lost 4 bases, the J end lost 7 bases, and 4 bases lay between the germline ends. This CDR3 is 10 amino acids long. Germline CDR1 SQVTM, CDR2 ANQGSEA. This CDR3 reads CSVATEKLFF. CDR3 bases: TGCAGCGTTGCGACTGAAAAACTGTTTTTT.

This clone occurred a few times. This rearrangement joins TRBV4-3 to TRBJ1-2, with TRBD1 matching 8 bases. Germline V gene sequence: CDR1 LGHNA, CDR2 YSLEER. V shed 1 base, J shed 9 bases, and the junction held 10 bases outside the gene matches. CDR3 length: 15 residues. The CDR3 DNA is TGCGCCAGCAGCCAAGGGGGGACAGGCTACAGGAGCTACACCTTC. Translating gives CASSQGGTGYRSYTF.

The chain links TRBV5-1 to TRBJ1-1; tentative D call: TRBD1 (5 bases). V gave up 3 bases and J gave up 3 bases, with 12 bases separating them. This CDR3 is 14 amino acids long. Germline CDR1 is SGHRS and CDR2 is YFSETQ. As DNA, the CDR3 is TGCGCCAGCAGCTCCAGGACATTTGACACTGAAGCTTTCTTT. It encodes CASSSRTFDTEAFF.

This clone turned up a few times. The genes are TRBV12-5 and TRBJ1-1; 9 nucleotides align to TRBD1. The germline V gene has CDR1 LGHNT and CDR2 FRNRAP. J was trimmed by 5 bases and V by 6 bases; bases with no gene match: 13. This CDR3 comprises 16 residues. In DNA form, the CDR3 reads TGTGCTAGTGGCCGATCTCCGGGACAGGGTGGAACTGAAGCTTTCTTT. Translation: CASGRSPGQGGTEAFF.

V is TRBV27 and J is TRBJ2-6, with 8 positions matching TRBD1. The CDR3 has 17 amino acids. Looked up from germline, CDR1 is MNHEY and CDR2 is SMNVEV (reference sequence). V trimming: 3 bases; J trimming: 0 bases; junction bases outside the gene matches: 4. For the CDR3, the DNA is TGTGCCAGCAGTTTGTCAGGGGGCGGCTCTGGGGCCAACGTCCTGACTTTC. Translated, it gives CASSLSGGGSGANVLTF.

With respect to this clone: Within the sample, other DNA sequences also encode this same CDR3. The chain is built from TRBV7-2 and TRBJ1-5, with TRBD1 as a possible D gene (5 bases). CDR1 SGHTA and CDR2 FQGNSA come from the germline V gene. The CDR3 runs 15 residues. Trimming removed 1 base at V and 1 base at J, with 8 bases between. As DNA, the CDR3 is TGTGCCAGCAGCTTAGGTGCAGGGAGCAATCAGCCCCAGCATTTT. Translation: CASSLGAGSNQPQHF. The full variable domain, with the rest looked up from reference TRBV7-2 and TRBJ1-5, is GAGVSQSPSNKVTEKGKDVELRCDPISGHTALYWYRQSLGQGLEFLIYFQGNSAPDKSGLPSDRFSAERTGGSVSTLTIQRTQQEDSAVYLCASSLGAGSNQPQHFGDGTRLSIL.

V gene TRBV6-5 combines with J gene TRBJ1-5, with 8 positions matching TRBD1. V lost 2 bases and J lost 6; bases outside the gene matches: 9. In germline, CDR1 is MNHEY, CDR2 SVGAGI. The CDR3 has 16 residues. CDR3 sequence: CASSYRGPGTGQPQHF. For the CDR3, the DNA is TGTGCCAGCAGTTACCGTGGCCCGGGGACAGGTCAGCCCCAGCATTTT.

The V and J genes are TRBV7-2 and TRBJ1-1; no definite D call. This CDR3 contains 13 residues. CDR1 and CDR2 from the germline V gene are SGHTA and FQGNSA. V dropped 3 bases and J dropped 4 bases, with 9 bases sitting between them. CDR3 amino acids: CASSFDTSTEAFF. The CDR3 DNA sequence: TGTGCCAGCAGCTTCGACACAAGCACTGAAGCTTTCTTT.

The chain uses TRBV19 and TRBJ2-1; 14 positions match TRBD2. The CDR3 runs 18 residues. V lost 4 bases and J lost 5; bases outside the gene matches: 10. The germline V gene has CDR1 LNHDA and CDR2 SQIVND (reference sequence). The CDR3 is CASSTLTSGRAQHNEQFF. In nucleotides, the CDR3 is TGTGCCAGTAGTACGCTGACTAGCGGGAGGGCCCAACACAATGAGCAGTTCTTC.

CDR3 DNA: TGTGCCAGCAGCTTGCTGGCGGGGGGGCCAAATACGCAGTATTTT. This gives the protein CASSLLAGGPNTQYF. This rearrangement joins TRBV5-6 to TRBJ2-3, with TRBD2 identical over 9 bases. The V segment lost 1 base and the J segment 7 bases; nucleotides outside the gene matches: 7. This CDR3 has 15 amino acids. Germline V lookup: CDR1 SGHDT, CDR2 YYEEEE.

This clone was counted between two and nine times. This may stem from a read error, because a much larger clone lies one nucleotide away. The CDR3 sequence: CAWGGQGHNEQFF. CDR3 coding DNA: TGTGCCTGGGGGGGGCAGGGACACAATGAGCAGTTCTTC. This sequence joins TRBV30 and TRBJ2-1; D could derive from TRBD1 or TRBD2 (6 bases each). This CDR3 spans 13 amino acids. V lost 5 bases and J 5 bases, leaving 13 bases between the germline ends. The germline gives CDR1 GTSNPN, CDR2 SVGIG (reference sequence).

There are many counts of this clone. The V call is TRBV2, the J call TRBJ2-7; 11 bases align to TRBD2. The CDR3 is 13 amino acids. The V gene end was trimmed by 5 bases and the J gene end by 4 bases; junction bases not matched to a gene: 1. The germline V gene has CDR1 SNHLY and CDR2 FYNNEI. The CDR3 DNA follows: TGTGCCAGCAGTACTAGCGGGAGTTACGAGCAGTACTTC. Protein product: CASSTSGSYEQYF.

The chain uses TRBV10-3 and TRBJ1-2; possibly TRBD1 for D (5 bases). Germline assignment: CDR1 ENHRY and CDR2 SYGVKD. V was shortened by 1 base and J by 5 bases, with 14 bases between the two germline ends. The CDR3 loop spans 15 amino acids. The CDR3 loop is CAISEWGSLKYGYTF. DNA for the CDR3: TGTGCCATCAGTGAGTGGGGGAGTCTGAAGTATGGCTACACCTTC.

The V call is TRBV2, the J call TRBJ1-5, with 7 bases matching TRBD1. Germline CDR1 SNHLY, CDR2 FYNNEI. Trimming removed 5 bases from V and 6 bases from J; junction bases left unmatched: 7. This CDR3 is 14 amino acids long. The CDR3 DNA sequence: TGTGCCAGCAGTCGACAGGGCCTGGGTCAGCCCCAGCATTTT. Its protein product is CASSRQGLGQPQHF.

The sample holds a few counts of this clone. The V and J genes are TRBV7-2 and TRBJ2-3; D gene ambiguous. The CDR3 is made up of 14 amino acids. Between the trimmed V and J ends, which lost 0 bases and 0 bases, there was a span of 4 bases. Germline CDR1 and CDR2: SGHTA and FQGNSA. CDR3 DNA sequence: TGTGCCAGCAGCTTAGCGCCCAGCACAGATACGCAGTATTTT. Residues: CASSLAPSTDTQYF.